A selection of T cell receptor beta chains follows, all from one sample in a study of PD-L1 blockade in urothelial cancer. TCRdb's table, derived via immunoSEQ multiplex PCR, lists solely in-frame clones and lacks some. The sample has around 56,000 clones, about 86% seen once; the top ten hold 2.5% to 3.5%. The specimen comprised PBMCs, sampled around atezolizumab (anti-PD-L1) treatment. The receptors shown here come from a man aged 50 to 59 with urothelial cancer. Each CDR3 is given with its conserved first and last residue. D genes are given only for firm matches. Size is omitted from some rows. Given values are once, few, many or a class for expanded clones.

j_gene | abundance | d_gene | v_gene | CDR3nt | CDR3aa
TRBJ1-2 | once | TRBD1 | TRBV7-2 | TGTGCCAGCAGCTTAGGACAGGGGGCTTATCATGGCTACACCTTC | CASSLGQGAYHGYTF
TRBJ1-3 | NA | TRBD1 | TRBV28 | TGTGCCAGCAGGGGACAGGGGGAAGGAAACACCATATATTTT | CASRGQGEGNTIYF
TRBJ2-1 | once | TRBD1 | TRBV5-5 | TGTGCCAGCAGCTTGTTGAACCTCCGGGACAGCCTCTACAATGAGCAGTTCTTC | CASSLLNLRDSLYNEQFF
TRBJ1-1 | NA | NA | TRBV6-1 | TGTGCCAGCAGCCGCCGCCCTTCATCCGGTTCTGAAGCTTTCTTT | CASSRRPSSGSEAFF
TRBJ2-1 | few | NA | TRBV11-2 | TGTGCCAGCAGCTTGGTAAGGCGGCCCGAGCAGTTCTTC | CASSLVRRPEQFF
TRBJ2-2 | NA | TRBD1 | TRBV6-6 | TGTGCCAGCAGTCTCCACGGGACAGGGCGGGGCGGGGAGCTGTTTTTT | CASSLHGTGRGGELFF
TRBJ2-7 | NA | NA | TRBV4-1 | TGCGCCAGCCGAAGGACGGAGGGATCCTACGAGCAGTACTTC | CASRRTEGSYEQYF
TRBJ1-6 | once | NA | TRBV7-9 | TGTGCCAGCAGCTTTACCGGGAATTCACCCCTCCACTTT | CASSFTGNSPLHF
TRBJ1-1 | NA | TRBD1 | TRBV5-1 | TGCGCCAGCAGACAGGGGGCAGGTACTGAAGCTTTCTTT | CASRQGAGTEAFF
TRBJ1-4 | NA | NA | TRBV27 | TGTGCCAGCAGTTTATATCCAGATCGGAGTGAAAAACTGTTTTTT | CASSLYPDRSEKLFF
TRBJ2-7 | NA | NA | TRBV13 | TGTGCCAGCAGCCCCCCTCAGGACTACGAGCAGTACTTC | CASSPPQDYEQYF
TRBJ1-6 | NA | NA | TRBV7-3 | TGTGCCAGCAGCTTAAGCCGGAATTCACCCCTCCACTTT | CASSLSRNSPLHF
TRBJ2-1 | NA | NA | TRBV7-9 | TGTGCCAGCAGACGGACAGACCATGAGCAGTTCTTC | CASRRTDHEQFF